This T cell receptor (beta chain) was captured by sequencing in a study of OX40 agonist ivuxolimab in advanced cancers. General notes on the study: Ivuxolimab was an agonistic, fully human IgG2 monoclonal antibody directed against OX40 (CD134), a costimulatory receptor. Intravenous ivuxolimab was administered to patients every 2 weeks at six dose levels: 0.01, 0.1, 0.3, 1.5, 3 and 10 mg/kg. Among the 52 dose-escalation patients, approximately 20 had hepatocellular carcinoma, roughly 15 melanoma, 9 renal cell carcinoma and 9 head and neck cancer. The dose-escalation cohort was 82.7% male with a mean age of approximately 60 years, ranging from roughly 20 to 80. Patients were allowed to have had prior anti-PD-1, anti-PD-L1 or anti-CTLA-4 therapy, and around two fifths of the dose-escalation patients had been treated with checkpoint inhibitors. Three dose-escalation patients achieved partial responses, one with hepatocellular carcinoma and two with cutaneous melanoma. The point of sequencing TCRbeta in the periphery was to test whether ivuxolimab changed TCR sequence diversity and drove clonal T-cell expansion. The paper describes the monotherapy dose-escalation part (N = 52 patients) of the phase I trial of ivuxolimab. The investigation overall reported the following: Low levels of normalized T-cell clonal expansion were also seen in some patients who did not respond. After ivuxolimab, CD8+ T cells had more expanded clones than CD4+ T cells on average. At doses of 0.1 to 3.0 mg/kg, clonal expansion of both CD4+ and CD8+ T cells in blood was seen between baseline and week 6. In the 0.1-3.0 mg/kg groups, partial responders were among the patients with the lowest normalized peripheral clonal expansion, particularly in CD8+ T cells. The antigen specificity of the peripheral T cells that underwent clonal expansion was not determined.

V trim: 1 base; J trim: 6 bases; unmatched bases: 0. There are 13 amino acids in the CDR3, from cysteine to phenylalanine inclusive. Of the read, only the CDR3 DNA is kept; its 39 bases are in frame from base 1. CDR1 and CDR2 were assigned from the germline V gene (reference sequence) as LNHDA and SQIVND. Genomic DNA was extracted from sorted cells for sequencing of the TCRbeta CDR3 region. TCRbeta CDR3 regions were sequenced using the immunoSEQ Assay. The table was pulled from immuneACCESS by TCRdb, which kept in-frame rearrangements only. Such tables lose some clones; where checked, under half of the loss comes from unresolved V genes, and the rest has no known cause. The sample has nearly 9,000 clones on record, about 87% of them singletons. In total, the top ten clones hold roughly a sixth of the sample. Patients with a history of autoimmune disease or receiving systemic immunosuppression were excluded from the trial. Peripheral blood for TCR sequencing was drawn from every dose cohort at baseline, at cycle 4 day 1 and at cycle 7 day 1. The samples were drawn from a first-in-human, open-label, multicenter phase I dose-escalation trial of ivuxolimab. Adults with locally advanced or metastatic melanoma, renal cell carcinoma, hepatocellular carcinoma or head and neck squamous cell carcinoma were enrolled in the trial. Before TCR sequencing, CD4+ T cells and CD8+ T cells from peripheral blood were sorted into separate populations.

Remarks on this clone: Its antigen remains unidentified. Base-call qualities are not available, and no considerably larger clone is one nucleotide away.

This chain joins TRBV19 to TRBJ2-7, with TRBD1 matching 10 junction bases. The clonotype was recovered from an adult with an advanced solid tumor such as melanoma, head and neck, liver or kidney cancer. The source material was CD4+ or CD8+ T cells sorted from blood, sampled in a trial of the OX40 agonist ivuxolimab. Read as DNA, the sequence is TGTGCCAGTAGTATAGGGACAGGGGGCGAGCAGTACTTC. This encodes CASSIGTGGEQYF.